There are a few counts of the clone carrying this T cell receptor (beta chain). Its cognate antigen is unknown. J was trimmed by 0 bases and V by 5 bases; bases with no gene match: 15. The V gene's germline CDR1 is MNHGY and CDR2 SAAAGT. The CDR3 sequence is 19 residues long. Assay used: immunoSEQ multiplex PCR; TCRdb lists only in-frame clones, some missing. This sample has about 36,000 clones, with more than 35% found just once. The data were obtained in a study of PD-L1 blockade in urothelial cancer. Study-level background: It was at some point between 2014 and 2015 that patients started atezolizumab at 1,200 mg intravenously every 3 weeks. About 90% of the 29 patients comprised males who had bladder-origin urothelial cancer. Overall study results and limits: Tumor material consisted of one FFPE sample per patient, not collected immediately before treatment. For patients with durable benefit, tumor-infiltrating T lymphocytes were more numerous.

The sample here was tumor tissue, taken before atezolizumab (anti-PD-L1) treatment. This clonotype was sampled from a man in his sixties with urothelial cancer. The J gene is TRBJ2-2, the V gene TRBV6-8, with 7 bases identical to TRBD1. CDR3: CASSNLSPRQGSNTGELFF. The DNA for the CDR3 is TGTGCCAGCAGTAATCTAAGTCCACGACAGGGATCGAACACCGGGGAGCTGTTTTTT.